One and the same sample provided the 26 T cell receptor beta chains below, sequenced in a study of graft-versus-host responses after intestinal transplantation. Libraries were prepared by immunoSEQ multiplex PCR; TCRdb keeps only in-frame clonotypes and omits some of them. This sample has about 54,000 clones, with roughly nine tenths found just once. The sample was PBMCs, taken approximately 97 weeks after intestinal transplant. Receptors originate from a human patient who received an intestinal transplant, so some T cells may come from the graft donor.

The V and J genes are TRBV6-6 and TRBJ1-5; 7 bases agree with TRBD1. The germline V gene encodes CDR1 MNHNY and CDR2 SVGAGI (reference sequence). V lost 5 bases, J lost 7 bases, and 8 bases stayed unmatched. This CDR3 comprises 14 residues. CDR3: CASSSRGARQPQHF. The DNA for the CDR3 is TGTGCCAGCAGTAGCAGGGGGGCTAGACAGCCCCAGCATTTT.

This clone was counted once. The rearrangement links TRBV7-9 to TRBJ2-7; 8 bases map to TRBD2. With 3 bases clipped from V and 0 bases from J, the junction kept 13 bases outside the gene matches. Germline V lookup: CDR1 SEHNR, CDR2 FQNEAQ (reference sequence). CDR3 length: 18 amino acids. The chain's CDR3 is CASSLGLTGRGDSYEQYF. CDR3 bases: TGTGCCAGCAGCTTGGGTCTCACGGGGCGGGGGGACTCCTACGAGCAGTACTTC. The complete variable domain, with remaining parts taken from reference TRBV7-9 and TRBJ2-7, reads DTGVSQNPRHKITKRGQNVTFRCDPISEHNRLYWYRQTLGQGPEFLTYFQNEAQLEKSRLLSDRFSAERPKGSFSTLEIQRTEQGDSAMYLCASSLGLTGRGDSYEQYFGPGTRLTVT.

This rearrangement joins TRBV4-1 to TRBJ1-5; 9 bases map to TRBD1. The CDR3 runs 17 residues. The V segment lost 0 bases and the J segment 4 bases; nucleotides outside the gene matches: 7. CDR1 and CDR2 (germline): MGHRA, YSYEKL. The CDR3 sequence is CASSQDLRDRANQPQHF. CDR3 DNA: TGCGCCAGCAGCCAAGATCTACGGGACAGGGCAAATCAGCCCCAGCATTTT.

This sequence joins TRBV7-3 and TRBJ2-2, with D hard to call. Germline V gene sequence: CDR1 SGHTA, CDR2 FQGTGA. V lost 4 bases to trimming and J lost 3 bases, with 3 bases between them. CDR3 length: 12 residues. CDR3 loop: CASSSDTGELFF. In DNA form, the CDR3 reads TGTGCCAGCAGCTCTGACACCGGGGAGCTGTTTTTT.

This chain connects TRBV10-2 to TRBJ2-1; possible D gene TRBD1, 7 bases. Germline V gene data show CDR1 as WSHSY and CDR2 as SAAADI. The CDR3 covers 14 residues. The V and J ends lost 7 bases and 5 bases respectively, with 15 bases between them. The CDR3 DNA sequence: TGCGCCAGCAATGACAGGGAGGTCAACAATGAGCAGTTCTTC. It translates to CASNDREVNNEQFF.

V usage is TRBV7-2 and J usage is TRBJ1-4, with no clear D. Germline assignment: CDR1 SGHTA and CDR2 FQGNSA. Trimming stripped 5 bases from V and 2 bases from J, with 12 bases between. The CDR3 runs 15 residues. The CDR3 DNA sequence: TGTGCCAGCAGCAGTATAACCCTCACTAATGAAAAACTGTTTTTT. Translated: CASSSITLTNEKLFF. Full variable domain (remainder filled in from reference TRBV7-2 and TRBJ1-4): GAGVSQSPSNKVTEKGKDVELRCDPISGHTALYWYRQSLGQGLEFLIYFQGNSAPDKSGLPSDRFSAERTGGSVSTLTIQRTQQEDSAVYLCASSSITLTNEKLFFGSGTQLSVL.

In its sample, this clone was seen once. The V and J genes are TRBV6-4 and TRBJ1-2, with D perhaps matching TRBD1 (6 bases). From germline, CDR1 is MRHNA and CDR2 SNTAGT. Trimming removed 6 bases at V and 6 bases at J, with 26 bases between. This CDR3 is 17 amino acids long. The CDR3 DNA follows: TGTGCCAGCAGCTTAATGCAGAAGGACAGCCATCGAGATGGCTACACCTTC. Translated: CASSLMQKDSHRDGYTF.

The chain links TRBV2 to TRBJ2-7, with 10 bases matching TRBD1. V trimming: 4 bases; J trimming: 2 bases; junction bases outside the gene matches: 5. CDR3 length: 15 residues. The germline CDR1 and CDR2 sequences are SNHLY and FYNNEI. The CDR3 region is CASSGGDRGPYEQYF. The CDR3 coding sequence is TGTGCCAGCAGTGGTGGCGACAGGGGGCCCTACGAGCAGTACTTC.

The rearrangement links TRBV7-9 to TRBJ1-2; D is unclear. V lost 5 bases and J lost 6, with 13 bases in between. The CDR3 has 13 amino acids. Germline V gene sequence: CDR1 SEHNR, CDR2 FQNEAQ (reference sequence). The CDR3 reads CASSPSGRDGYTF. In DNA, the CDR3 is TGTGCCAGCAGCCCGTCCGGGAGGGATGGCTACACCTTC.

This sequence joins TRBV7-6 and TRBJ2-1, with D possibly TRBD2 on 6 matching bases. The CDR3 runs to 16 residues. Germline loops: CDR1 SGHVS, CDR2 FNYEAQ. Trimming cost V 5 bases and J 1 base, with 15 bases left between them. The CDR3 reads CASSLFVGGSYNEQFF. In DNA, the CDR3 is TGTGCCAGCAGCCTATTTGTCGGGGGATCCTACAATGAGCAGTTCTTC.

This clone was detected only once. The gene calls are TRBV7-9 and TRBJ2-7, with TRBD1 matching over 7 bases. The length of the CDR3 is 14 residues. Germline V CDR1 and CDR2: SEHNR, FQNEAQ (reference sequence). Losses at the gene ends were 5 bases for V and 0 bases for J; bases not matched to a gene: 4. CDR3: CASSGTGDSYEQYF. The DNA of the CDR3 is TGTGCCAGCAGCGGTACAGGGGACTCCTACGAGCAGTACTTC.

The chain recombines TRBV6-5 with TRBJ2-7, with a weak D call TRBD2 (7 bases). The CDR3 consists of 15 residues. The ends were cut back, 2 bases at V and 2 bases at J, with 13 bases in the middle. The germline V gene encodes CDR1 MNHEY and CDR2 SVGAGI. The chain's CDR3 is CASSYRGGTPYEQYF. The DNA of the CDR3 is TGTGCCAGCAGTTACAGGGGGGGGACCCCCTACGAGCAGTACTTC.

Note on this clone: Germline and junction disagree at one end, which may indicate a read error. The chain carries TRBV6-5 and TRBJ2-7; D ambiguous. The germline V gene has CDR1 MNHEY and CDR2 SVGAGI. The CDR3 covers 13 residues. The CDR3 reads CVSSYRTGYEQYF. The CDR3 DNA reads as TGTGTCAGCAGTTACCGCACCGGCTACGAGCAGTACTTC.

The rearrangement uses TRBV7-7 and TRBJ2-5; D possibly corresponds to TRBD2 (6 bases). V gave up 2 bases and J gave up 1 base, with 14 bases separating them. The CDR3 is 16 residues long. The germline V gene has CDR1 SSHAT and CDR2 FNYEAQ (reference sequence). The CDR3 sequence is CASSLNFVTSQETQYF. The CDR3, as DNA: TGTGCCAGCAGCTTAAATTTCGTGACTAGCCAAGAGACCCAGTACTTC. Supplemented by reference TRBV7-7 and TRBJ2-5, the full variable domain reads GAGVSQSPRYKVTKRGQDVTLRCDPISSHATLYWYQQALGQGPEFLTYFNYEAQPDKSGLPSDRFSAERPEGSISTLTIQRTEQRDSAMYRCASSLNFVTSQETQYFGPGTRLLVL.

The V and J genes are TRBV11-3 and TRBJ2-7; D might be TRBD2 (5 bases). There are 17 residues in the CDR3. CDR1 and CDR2 (germline): SGHNT, YENEEA. Trimming took off 0 bases at V and 0 bases at J, with 15 bases between the two ends. CDR3 in amino acids: CASSLDQFAGSSYEQYF. The CDR3 nucleotides are TGTGCCAGCAGCTTAGATCAGTTCGCGGGCAGCTCCTACGAGCAGTACTTC.

The chain has TRBV6-5 and TRBJ2-7; TRBD1 agrees at 7 bases. V was clipped by 6 bases and J by 5 bases; unmatched bases: 4. CDR1 is MNHEY and CDR2 is SVGAGI in the germline V gene. This CDR3 has 12 residues. DNA for the CDR3: TGTGCCAGCAGCAAGACAGGGAACGAGCAGTACTTC. Translation: CASSKTGNEQYF.

The chain combines TRBV29-1 with TRBJ2-5; possibly TRBD1 for D (6 bases). CDR3 size: 13 residues. V shed 5 bases and J shed 2 bases, with 12 bases lying between them. Germline V gene lookup returns CDR1 SQVTM and CDR2 ANQGSEA. CDR3 nucleotides: TGCAGCGTTACCCAGGGGTTGCAAGAGACCCAGTACTTC. Amino acid sequence: CSVTQGLQETQYF.

The chain carries TRBV29-1 and TRBJ1-2; D is uncertain. V was cut by 7 bases and J by 6 bases, with 12 bases left in between. CDR1 and CDR2 (germline): SQVTM, ANQGSEA. The CDR3 length is 11 residues. The CDR3, as DNA: TGCAGCGCCGGATTTCTAGATGGCTACACCTTC. It translates to CSAGFLDGYTF.

This clone was seen once. The V gene is TRBV19, the J gene TRBJ1-1, with 8 bases aligning to TRBD1. V dropped 10 bases and J dropped 4; count of bases not matched to a gene: 8. The CDR3 contains 13 residues. Germline CDR1 LNHDA, CDR2 SQIVND (reference sequence). The CDR3 loop reads CATQQGVITEAFF. CDR3 nucleotides: TGTGCCACCCAACAGGGGGTGATCACTGAAGCTTTCTTT.

J is TRBJ2-7 and V is TRBV5-4; TRBD2 matches at 8 bases. J lost 5 bases, V lost 4 bases, and 8 bases had no gene match. CDR1 is SGHNT and CDR2 is YYREEE in the germline V gene (reference sequence). CDR3 length: 14 residues. The CDR3 DNA follows: TGTGCCAGCAGCCCGGGGGGGCGGGCGGACGAGCAGTACTTC. Protein sequence: CASSPGGRADEQYF.

The chain combines TRBV5-5 with TRBJ2-7; the D is unclear. The CDR3 extends over 14 amino acids. The germline CDR1 and CDR2 sequences are SGHKS and YYEKEE (reference sequence). Trimming pared 0 bases from V and 3 bases from J, leaving 10 bases between. The CDR3 bases are TGTGCCAGCAGCTTGGGGGCGAGATTCTACGAGCAGTACTTC. It codes for CASSLGARFYEQYF. The variable domain in full, completed from reference TRBV5-5 and TRBJ2-7, reads DAGVTQSPTHLIKTRGQQVTLRCSPISGHKSVSWYQQVLGQGPQFIFQYYEKEERGRGNFPDRFSARQFPNYSSELNVNALLLGDSALYLCASSLGARFYEQYFGPGTRLTVT.

This rearrangement joins TRBV18 to TRBJ1-2; the D is unclear. The V end was cut by 1 base, the J end by 3 bases, with 15 bases between. There are 16 residues in the CDR3. CDR1 KGHSH and CDR2 LQKENI come from the germline V gene. For the CDR3, the DNA is TGTGCCAGCTCACCACAACAATTCGACACGGACTATGGCTACACCTTC. Translation: CASSPQQFDTDYGYTF.

The chain recombines TRBV30 with TRBJ1-1; D not certain. The CDR3 has 11 amino acids. Germline V gene lookup returns CDR1 GTSNPN and CDR2 SVGIG (reference sequence). V shed 3 bases and J shed 1 base, with 3 bases lying between them. CDR3 amino acids: CAWSWNTEAFF. CDR3 nucleotides: TGTGCCTGGAGCTGGAACACTGAAGCTTTCTTT. The variable domain in full, with the rest retrieved from reference TRBV30 and TRBJ1-1, is SQTIHQWPATLVQPVGSPLSLECTVEGTSNPNLYWYRQAAGRGLQLLFYSVGIGQISSEVPQNLSASRPQDRQFILSSKKLLLSDSGFYLCAWSWNTEAFFGQGTRLTVV.

Remarks on this clone: Distinct nucleotide sequences in the sample also encode this CDR3. The V gene is TRBV5-8, the J gene TRBJ2-5; D is uncertain. Germline V CDR1 and CDR2: SGHTS, YDEGEE. There are 11 residues in the CDR3. The V end lost 0 bases, the J end lost 3 bases, and 0 bases lay between the germline ends. CDR3 sequence: CASSLEETQYF. The DNA for the CDR3 is TGTGCCAGCAGCTTGGAAGAGACCCAGTACTTC.

The CDR3 region has the DNA TGCGCCAGCAGTTCAGGGGGCGCAATGGACTACGAGCAGTACTTC. It yields the protein CASSSGGAMDYEQYF. The genes are TRBV5-1 and TRBJ2-7, with 8 bases that match TRBD1. This CDR3 region has 15 residues. CDR1 is SGHRS and CDR2 is YFSETQ in the germline V gene. The J segment lost 3 bases and the V segment lost 5 bases, leaving 10 bases of the junction unmatched.

This rearrangement joins TRBV5-6 to TRBJ2-7; tentative D call: TRBD1 (6 bases). Germline V gives CDR1 SGHDT, CDR2 YYEEEE. Trimming shortened V by 2 bases and J by 7 bases, and 7 bases separated the two germline ends. This CDR3 region has 11 residues. CDR3 sequence: CASSFGQEQYF. Written as DNA, the CDR3 is TGTGCCAGCAGCTTTGGACAGGAGCAGTACTTC.